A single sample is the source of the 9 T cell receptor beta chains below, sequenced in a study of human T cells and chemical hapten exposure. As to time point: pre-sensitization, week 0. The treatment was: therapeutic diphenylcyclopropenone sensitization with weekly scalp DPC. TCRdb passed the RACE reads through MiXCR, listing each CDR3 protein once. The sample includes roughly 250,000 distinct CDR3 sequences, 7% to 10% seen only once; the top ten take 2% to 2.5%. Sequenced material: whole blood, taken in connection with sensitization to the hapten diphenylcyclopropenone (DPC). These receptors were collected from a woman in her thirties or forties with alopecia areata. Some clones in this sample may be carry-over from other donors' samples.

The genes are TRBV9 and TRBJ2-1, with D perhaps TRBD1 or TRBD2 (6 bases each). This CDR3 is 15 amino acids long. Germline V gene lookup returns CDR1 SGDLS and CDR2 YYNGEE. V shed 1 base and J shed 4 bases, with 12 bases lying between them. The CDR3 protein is CASSVSGGGYNEQFF. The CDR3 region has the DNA TGTGCCAGCAGCGTATCAGGAGGGGGGTACAATGAGCAGTTCTTC.

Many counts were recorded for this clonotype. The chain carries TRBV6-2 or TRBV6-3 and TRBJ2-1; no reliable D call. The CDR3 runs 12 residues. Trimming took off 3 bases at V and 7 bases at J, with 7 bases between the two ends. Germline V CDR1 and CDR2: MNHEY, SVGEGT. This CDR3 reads CASSYLRNEQFF. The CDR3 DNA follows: TGTGCCAGCAGTTATCTTCGAAATGAGCAGTTCTTC.

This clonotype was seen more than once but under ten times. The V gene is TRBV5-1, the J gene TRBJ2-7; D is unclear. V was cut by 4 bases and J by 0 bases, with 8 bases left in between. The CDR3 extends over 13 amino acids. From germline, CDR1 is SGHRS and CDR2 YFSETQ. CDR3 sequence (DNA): TGCGCCAGCAGCCCCGCAAGCTCCTACGAGCAGTACTTC. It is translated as CASSPASSYEQYF.

Here the CDR3 reads CSAGTLRNTEAFF. CDR3 bases: TGCAGCGCCGGGACATTACGGAACACTGAAGCTTTCTTT. The V call is TRBV29-1, the J call TRBJ1-1; perhaps TRBD1 as D (6 bases). Trimming took 7 bases from V and 1 from J, leaving 13 bases between them. Germline V gives CDR1 SQVTM, CDR2 ANQGSEA. The CDR3 covers 13 residues.

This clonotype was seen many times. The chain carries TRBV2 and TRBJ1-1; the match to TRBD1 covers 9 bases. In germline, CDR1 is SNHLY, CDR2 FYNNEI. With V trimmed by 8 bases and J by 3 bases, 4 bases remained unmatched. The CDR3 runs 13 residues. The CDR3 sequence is CASGWTGDTEAFF. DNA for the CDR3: TGTGCCAGCGGATGGACAGGGGACACTGAAGCTTTCTTT.

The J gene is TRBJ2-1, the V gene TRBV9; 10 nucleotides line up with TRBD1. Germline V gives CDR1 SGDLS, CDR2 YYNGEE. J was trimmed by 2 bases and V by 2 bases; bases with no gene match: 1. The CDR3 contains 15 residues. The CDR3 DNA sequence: TGTGCCAGCAGCGTCGGGACAGGGGCCTACAATGAGCAGTTCTTC. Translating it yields CASSVGTGAYNEQFF.

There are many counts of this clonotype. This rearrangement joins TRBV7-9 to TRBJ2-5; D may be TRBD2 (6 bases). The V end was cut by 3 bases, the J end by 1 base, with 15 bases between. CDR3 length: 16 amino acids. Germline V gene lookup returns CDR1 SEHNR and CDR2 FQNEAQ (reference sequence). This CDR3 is CASSLGGLGPQETQYF. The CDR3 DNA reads TGTGCCAGCAGCTTGGGAGGTCTGGGGCCCCAAGAGACCCAGTACTTC.

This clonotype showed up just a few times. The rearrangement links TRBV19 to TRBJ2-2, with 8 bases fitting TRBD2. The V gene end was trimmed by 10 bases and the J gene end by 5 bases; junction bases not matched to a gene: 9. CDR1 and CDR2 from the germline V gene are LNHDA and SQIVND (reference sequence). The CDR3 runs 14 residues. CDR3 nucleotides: TGTGCCATAAGCGCGGGACTAGGGACCGGGGAGCTGTTTTTT. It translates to CAISAGLGTGELFF.

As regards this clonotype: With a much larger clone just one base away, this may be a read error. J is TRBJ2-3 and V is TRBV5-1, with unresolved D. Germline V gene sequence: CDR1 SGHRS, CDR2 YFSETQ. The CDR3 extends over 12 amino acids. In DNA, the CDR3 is TGCGGCAGCAGCTTGGAAGCAGATACGCAGTATTTT. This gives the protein CGSSLEADTQYF.